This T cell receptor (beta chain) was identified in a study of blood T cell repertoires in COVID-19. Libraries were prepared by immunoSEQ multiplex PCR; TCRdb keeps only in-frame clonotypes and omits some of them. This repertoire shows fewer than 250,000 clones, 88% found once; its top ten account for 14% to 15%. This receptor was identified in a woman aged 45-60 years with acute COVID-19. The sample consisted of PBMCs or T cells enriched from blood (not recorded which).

CDR3: CSAPLEGGLYF. For the CDR3, the DNA is TGCAGTGCGCCTCTTGAGGGAGGTTTGTACTTC. The chain carries TRBV20-1 and TRBJ2-7; possibly TRBD2 for D (6 bases). Germline V lookup: CDR1 DFQATT, CDR2 SNEGSKA (reference sequence). The CDR3 covers 11 residues. The V end was cut by 6 bases, the J end by 12 bases, with 18 bases between.